The 12 T cell receptor beta chains given below trace back to one sample, sequenced in a study of cytomegalovirus exposure and HLA in healthy donors. Researchers ran the PCR with 60 Vbeta and 13 Jbeta primers. Clones were read by immunoSEQ multiplex PCR, and TCRdb kept only the in-frame ones, dropping some. The top ten hold approximately 3.8% of the sample, which has more than 95,000 clones, 70% to 80% seen once. The specimen sequenced was PBMCs. The receptors come from a middle-aged man in good health and CMV-seronegative.

The chain joins TRBV11-2 to TRBJ2-5; D remains ambiguous. The CDR3 consists of 14 residues. V lost 5 bases, J lost 5 bases, and 15 bases lay in between. Germline CDR1 and CDR2: SGHAT and FQNNGV. CDR3 in DNA: TGTGCCAGCAGCATTACTCTTGATCGGGAGACCCAGTACTTC. This translates into CASSITLDRETQYF. The variable domain in full, with the rest retrieved from reference TRBV11-2 and TRBJ2-5, is EAGVAQSPRYKIIEKRQSVAFWCNPISGHATLYWYQQILGQGPKLLIQFQNNGVVDDSQLPKDRFSAERLKGVDSTLKIQPAKLEDSAVYLCASSITLDRETQYFGPGTRLLVL.

The V gene is TRBV4-1, the J gene TRBJ2-7, with 8 nucleotides matching TRBD2. The CDR3 covers 16 residues. The V segment lost 1 base and the J segment 5 bases; nucleotides outside the gene matches: 10. Looked up from germline, CDR1 is MGHRA and CDR2 is YSYEKL. CDR3: CASSQAPGLVGDEQYF. DNA of the CDR3: TGCGCCAGCAGCCAAGCCCCGGGACTAGTAGGTGACGAGCAGTACTTC.

J is TRBJ2-2 and V is TRBV5-1; possible D gene TRBD1, 5 bases. Trimming shortened V by 2 bases and J by 1 base, and 9 bases separated the two germline ends. Germline CDR1 SGHRS, CDR2 YFSETQ. This CDR3 is 15 amino acids long. CDR3 nucleotides: TGCGCCAGCAGCTTTTCCCAGGGGAACACCGGGGAGCTGTTTTTT. Protein product: CASSFSQGNTGELFF.

In this sample, this clone turned up once. The chain couples TRBV7-2 to TRBJ1-1; 8 bases agree with TRBD1. The V gene end was trimmed by 2 bases and the J gene end by 5 bases; junction bases not matched to a gene: 7. The length of the CDR3 is 15 residues. From germline, CDR1 is SGHTA and CDR2 FQGNSA. The CDR3 spells CASSLQDRGGTEAFF. CDR3 bases: TGTGCCAGCAGCTTACAAGACAGGGGCGGTACTGAAGCTTTCTTT.

This chain uses TRBV29-1 with TRBJ1-3, with D perhaps being TRBD1 or TRBD2 (5 bases each). TRBJ2-2 matches the DNA end more closely, so the J call is doubtful. Per germline, CDR1 SQVTM and CDR2 ANQGSEA. The CDR3 length is 12 residues. CDR3 residues: CSVSGGTGELFF. The CDR3 DNA follows: TGCAGCGTATCTGGGGGCACCGGGGAGCTGTTTTTT.

This clone was counted between two and nine times. The chain has TRBV7-9 and TRBJ2-2, with unresolved D. V lost 4 bases and J lost 1, with 10 bases in between. Germline loops: CDR1 SEHNR, CDR2 FQNEAQ (reference sequence). This CDR3 has 15 residues. CDR3 sequence (DNA): TGTGCCAGCAGCTCCCAGGCGCTGAACACCGGGGAGCTGTTTTTT. Translating it yields CASSSQALNTGELFF.

This clone was recorded once. The V gene is TRBV5-8, the J gene TRBJ1-3; 7 bases line up with TRBD1. The V gene end was trimmed by 0 bases and the J gene end by 1 base; junction bases not matched to a gene: 4. This CDR3 has 16 residues. Germline V gene data show CDR1 as SGHTS and CDR2 as YDEGEE. The chain's CDR3 is CASSLGQGGSGNTIYF. CDR3 nucleotides: TGTGCCAGCAGCTTGGGACAGGGAGGATCTGGAAACACCATATATTTT.

The gene calls are TRBV7-3 and TRBJ2-1, with 11 positions matching TRBD1. CDR1 and CDR2 (germline): SGHTA, FQGTGA. The CDR3 runs 16 residues. V was clipped by 6 bases and J by 7 bases; unmatched bases: 11. The CDR3 bases are TGTGCCAGCAGTCCCACCCGGGACAGGGGGAGTAATGAGCAGTTCTTC. The encoded protein is CASSPTRDRGSNEQFF.

The genes are TRBV20-1 and TRBJ1-5; D is unresolved. The CDR3 sequence is 11 residues long. Trimming cost V 4 bases and J 11 bases, with 12 bases left between them. The V gene's germline CDR1 is DFQATT and CDR2 SNEGSKA (reference sequence). CDR3 nucleotides: TGCAGTGCTACCTTTCGGGGATCCCAGCATTTT. Translated, it gives CSATFRGSQHF.

This clone occurred once. This rearrangement joins TRBV7-8 to TRBJ2-2; D gene unclear. Trimming cost V 6 bases and J 5 bases, with 13 bases left between them. CDR1 is SGHVS and CDR2 is FQNEAQ in the germline V gene. This CDR3 region has 14 residues. CDR3 nucleotide sequence: TGTGCCAGCAGGGCCGCAGTCGGGACCGGGGAGCTGTTTTTT. It encodes CASRAAVGTGELFF.

The chain has TRBV27 and TRBJ2-7; 9 nucleotides line up with TRBD1. The V and J ends lost 1 base and 3 bases, in that order; junction bases with no gene match: 10. Germline-derived CDR1 and CDR2 are MNHEY and SMNVEV (reference sequence). The CDR3 extends over 17 amino acids. CDR3 bases: TGTGCCAGCAGTTTATTGCCACCGGGACAGGGCGTCTACGAGCAGTACTTC. It is translated as CASSLLPPGQGVYEQYF.

The J gene is TRBJ2-7, the V gene TRBV7-8, with D perhaps TRBD1 (6 bases). V was clipped by 3 bases and J by 4 bases, with 13 bases between them. This CDR3 spans 14 amino acids. Germline values: CDR1 SGHVS, CDR2 FQNEAQ. This CDR3 is CASSFTQGSYEQYF. In DNA form, the CDR3 reads TGTGCCAGCAGCTTTACACAGGGATCATACGAGCAGTACTTC.